Shown below are 11 T cell receptor beta chains from a single sample sequenced in a study of beta chain features in type 1 diabetes. Broader study findings: Moderate but significant shortening of TCRB CDR3s was recorded in all four CD4+ subsets from Type 1 diabetes patients.

For these receptors, no antigen is known. Investigators reverse transcribed all isolated RNA, so they sequenced expressed TCRB transcripts. The method was immunoSEQ multiplex PCR; TCRdb's version includes in-frame clones alone and lacks a portion of them. The sample lists around 260,000 clones, roughly 22% occurring once. Sequencing was performed on naive CD4+ T cells from blood. Source of these receptors: a woman aged 40 to 55 with type 1 diabetes.

The chain recombines TRBV7-9 with TRBJ2-2, with TRBD2 matching over 10 bases. The CDR3 has 15 amino acids. In germline, CDR1 is SEHNR, CDR2 FQNEAQ (reference sequence). V was clipped by 2 bases and J by 6 bases; unmatched bases: 3. The CDR3 DNA is TGTGCCAGCAGCTTACCCGGACTAGCGGCCGGGGAGCTGTTTTTT. Translating it yields CASSLPGLAAGELFF. The full variable domain, with the rest looked up from reference TRBV7-9 and TRBJ2-2, is DTGVSQNPRHKITKRGQNVTFRCDPISEHNRLYWYRQTLGQGPEFLTYFQNEAQLEKSRLLSDRFSAERPKGSFSTLEIQRTEQGDSAMYLCASSLPGLAAGELFFGEGSRLTVL.

The chain links TRBV29-1 to TRBJ2-7; 10 bases are a match to TRBD1. Germline lookup yields CDR1 SQVTM and CDR2 ANQGSEA. CDR3 size: 16 residues. The V and J ends lost 6 bases and 7 bases, in that order; junction bases with no gene match: 18. This chain's CDR3 is CSVGTGELSVRGEQYF. The CDR3 region has the DNA TGCAGCGTGGGGACAGGGGAACTCTCGGTCCGGGGGGAGCAGTACTTC.

The chain links TRBV18 to TRBJ1-2; tentative D call: TRBD1 (6 bases). In germline, CDR1 is KGHSH, CDR2 LQKENI. V was shortened by 3 bases and J by 7 bases, with 18 bases between the two germline ends. The length of the CDR3 is 15 residues. CDR3 DNA sequence: TGTGCCAGCTCACCGCCGGGGGGCTTCGACCTTGGCTACACCTTC. Translated, it gives CASSPPGGFDLGYTF. Based on the CDR3 plus reference TRBV18 and TRBJ1-2, the full variable domain is NAGVMQNPRHLVRRRGQEARLRCSPMKGHSHVYWYRQLPEEGLKFMVYLQKENIIDESGMPKERFSAEFPKEGPSILRIQQVVRGDSAAYFCASSPPGGFDLGYTFGSGTRLTVV.

The chain joins TRBV4-3 to TRBJ1-2; D remains unclear. Trimming cost V 0 bases and J 8 bases, with 10 bases left between them. Germline V gene sequence: CDR1 LGHNA, CDR2 YSLEER. The CDR3 runs 13 residues. The CDR3 nucleotides read TGCGCCAGCAGCCAAGATGGTGCCCGGGGCTACACCTTC. Its protein product is CASSQDGARGYTF.

This clone occurred a few times. The chain is built from TRBV27 and TRBJ2-1, with D unresolved. CDR3 size: 15 residues. Trimming shortened V by 3 bases and J by 0 bases, and 9 bases separated the two germline ends. The germline CDR1 and CDR2 sequences are MNHEY and SMNVEV (reference sequence). The CDR3 loop reads CASSFSSLSYNEQFF. For the CDR3, the DNA is TGTGCCAGCAGTTTTTCGAGTCTCTCCTACAATGAGCAGTTCTTC.

This clone was seen a handful of times. The chain uses TRBV7-8 and TRBJ2-7; 7 bases are a match to TRBD2. The CDR3 runs 14 residues. CDR1 SGHVS and CDR2 FQNEAQ come from the germline V gene. V was pared by 8 bases and J by 0 bases, with 7 bases of the junction left unmatched. The CDR3 loop reads CASASGVSSYEQYF. CDR3 in DNA: TGTGCCAGCGCCAGCGGGGTAAGCTCCTACGAGCAGTACTTC. Drawing the rest from reference TRBV7-8 and TRBJ2-7, the complete variable domain is GAGVSQSPRYKVAKRGQDVALRCDPISGHVSLFWYQQALGQGPEFLTYFQNEAQLDKSGLPSDRFFAERPEGSVSTLKIQRTQQEDSAVYLCASASGVSSYEQYFGPGTRLTVT.

This clone was observed once. V gene TRBV25-1 combines with J gene TRBJ2-1, with TRBD1 identical over 10 bases. Germline trimming cut 6 bases from V and 8 bases from J; bases unmatched to any gene: 10. The germline CDR1 and CDR2 sequences are MGHDK and SYGVNS. CDR3 size: 15 residues. Here the CDR3 reads CASRAAGTGVYEQFF. For the CDR3, the DNA is TGTGCCAGCAGAGCAGCCGGGACAGGGGTCTATGAGCAGTTCTTC.

A few counts support this clone. This chain uses TRBV15 with TRBJ1-4; TRBD1 aligns across 9 bases. With 3 bases clipped from V and 7 bases from J, the junction kept 6 bases outside the gene matches. CDR3 length: 15 residues. Germline V gene lookup returns CDR1 LNHNV and CDR2 YYDKDF (reference sequence). The CDR3 reads CATSSDRGWAEKLFF. The CDR3 nucleotides are TGTGCCACCAGCAGCGACAGGGGGTGGGCTGAAAAACTGTTTTTT.

The genes are TRBV29-1 and TRBJ2-5; TRBD1 matches 8 bases. This CDR3 has 15 residues. V shed 5 bases and J 4 bases; nucleotides not matched to a gene: 12. CDR1 and CDR2 from the germline V gene are SQVTM and ANQGSEA. In DNA form, the CDR3 reads TGCAGCGTTCAAACCACCAGGGGGCTGCGAGAGACCCAGTACTTC. Translated, it gives CSVQTTRGLRETQYF.

This clone was detected once. This sequence joins TRBV5-1 and TRBJ1-2, with D tentatively TRBD1 (6 bases). This CDR3 spans 13 amino acids. Germline CDR1 SGHRS, CDR2 YFSETQ. Between the trimmed V and J ends, which lost 4 bases and 1 base, there was a span of 8 bases. The CDR3 DNA reads as TGCGCCAGCAGCCCAGGGGTTAACTATGGCTACACCTTC. Its protein is CASSPGVNYGYTF.

Only a few counts were recorded for this clone. V gene TRBV7-9 combines with J gene TRBJ1-6, with 7 positions matching TRBD1. Per the germline V gene, CDR1 is SEHNR and CDR2 is FQNEAQ (reference sequence). The CDR3 has 15 amino acids. V was pared by 1 base and J by 12 bases, with 9 bases of the junction left unmatched. The CDR3 DNA reads TGTGCCAGCAGCTTAGGCCCCGACAGGGAGAGACCCCTCCACTTT. Residues: CASSLGPDRERPLHF.